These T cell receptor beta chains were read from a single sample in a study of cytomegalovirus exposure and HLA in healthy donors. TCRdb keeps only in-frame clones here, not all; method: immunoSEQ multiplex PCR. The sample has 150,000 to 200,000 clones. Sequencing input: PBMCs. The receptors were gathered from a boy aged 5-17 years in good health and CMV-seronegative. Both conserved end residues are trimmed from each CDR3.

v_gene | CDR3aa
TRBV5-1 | ASSLAPGGAF
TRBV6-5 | ASSRDNYEQY
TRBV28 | ASTGNTEAF
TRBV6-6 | ASRDGSSYNSPLH
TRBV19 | ASSPRTGAGGYT
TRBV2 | ASSGWRSGVGLITN
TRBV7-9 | ASSSWTGPLSGNTIY
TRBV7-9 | ASSPGTTSSYNEQF
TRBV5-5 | ASSLGQKYNEQF
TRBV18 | ASSARAPGEKLF
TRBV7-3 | ASSLDLQANTEAF
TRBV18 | ASSPSQVSNTGELF
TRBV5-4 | ASSSQGEKY
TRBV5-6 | ASSFDSGQGAEAF
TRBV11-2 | ASRRPGQGMKKLF
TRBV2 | ASSEQGRMNTEAF
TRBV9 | ASSVEIIGQTNTGELF
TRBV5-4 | ASSFRGGSSPLH
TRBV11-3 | ASSLDSGNTEAF
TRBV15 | ATSRGGPGSPLH
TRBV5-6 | ASSVLNTEAF